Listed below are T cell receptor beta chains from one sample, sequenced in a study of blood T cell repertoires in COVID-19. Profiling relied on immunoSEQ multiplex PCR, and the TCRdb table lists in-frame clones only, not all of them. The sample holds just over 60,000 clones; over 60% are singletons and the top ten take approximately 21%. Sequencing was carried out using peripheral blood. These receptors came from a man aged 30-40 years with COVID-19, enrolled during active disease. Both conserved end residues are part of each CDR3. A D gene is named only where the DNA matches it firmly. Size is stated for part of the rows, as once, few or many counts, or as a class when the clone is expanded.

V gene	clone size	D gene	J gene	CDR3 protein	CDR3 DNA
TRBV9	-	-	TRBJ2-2	CASSVDSYTGELFF	TGTGCCAGCAGCGTAGACAGTTACACCGGGGAGCTGTTTTTT
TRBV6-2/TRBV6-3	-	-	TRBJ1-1	CASSWNREGSEAFF	TGTGCCAGCAGTTGGAACAGGGAAGGGTCTGAAGCTTTCTTT
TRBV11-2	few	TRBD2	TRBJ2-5	CASSLRLAGGQETQYF	TGTGCCAGCAGCCTTCGACTAGCGGGGGGGCAAGAGACCCAGTACTTC
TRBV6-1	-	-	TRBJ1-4	CASSGEPTLATNEKLFF	TGTGCCAGCAGTGGGGAGCCTACACTCGCAACTAATGAAAAACTGTTTTTT
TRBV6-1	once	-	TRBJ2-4	CASSARNGGDKNIQYF	TGTGCCAGCAGTGCCCGCAACGGGGGAGATAAAAACATTCAGTACTTC
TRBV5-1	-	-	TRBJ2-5	CASSVQGEETQYF	TGCGCCAGCAGCGTACAGGGAGAAGAGACCCAGTACTTC
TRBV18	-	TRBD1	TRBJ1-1	CASSRTGTANTEAFF	TGTGCCAGCTCACGTACCGGGACAGCGAACACTGAAGCTTTCTTT
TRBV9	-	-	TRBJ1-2	CASSPGLRRGYTF	TGTGCCAGCAGCCCAGGACTCCGGAGGGGCTACACCTTC
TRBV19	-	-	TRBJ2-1	CASSITGSSNEQFF	TGTGCCAGTAGTATAACCGGGAGTAGCAATGAGCAGTTCTTC
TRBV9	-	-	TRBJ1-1	CASSPGGVSTEAFF	TGTGCCAGCAGCCCAGGAGGGGTGAGCACTGAAGCTTTCTTT
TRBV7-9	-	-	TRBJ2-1	CASTKGGGSSYNEQFF	TGTGCCAGCACCAAGGGGGGGGGTAGCTCCTACAATGAGCAGTTCTTC
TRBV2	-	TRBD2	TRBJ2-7	CASSVGAGEAYEQYF	TGTGCCAGCAGTGTGGGAGCGGGAGAAGCGTACGAGCAGTACTTC
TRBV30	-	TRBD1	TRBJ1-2	CAWLIYRGGYTF	TGTGCCTGGCTTATCTACAGGGGAGGCTACACCTTC
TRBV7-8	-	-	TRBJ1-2	CASSLETGANYGYTF	TGTGCCAGCAGCCTAGAGACCGGAGCTAACTATGGCTACACCTTC
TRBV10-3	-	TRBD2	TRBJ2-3	CAISERIGLAGLGDTQYF	TGTGCCATCAGTGAAAGAATAGGACTAGCGGGGCTGGGGGATACGCAGTATTTT
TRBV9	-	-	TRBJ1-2	CASSVESQATALYGYTF	TGTGCCAGCAGCGTAGAATCACAGGCGACAGCCCTCTATGGCTACACCTTC
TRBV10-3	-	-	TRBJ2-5	CAIRGTSQETQYF	TGTGCCATCAGAGGGACTTCCCAAGAGACCCAGTACTTC
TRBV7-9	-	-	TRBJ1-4	CASSMKGGNEKLFF	TGTGCCAGCAGCATGAAGGGCGGGAATGAAAAACTGTTTTTT
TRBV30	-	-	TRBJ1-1	CAWSLQGDTEAFF	TGTGCCTGGAGTCTACAGGGTGACACTGAAGCTTTCTTT
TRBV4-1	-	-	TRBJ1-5	CASSPNAPAGQPQHF	TGCGCCAGCAGCCCTAATGCCCCGGCGGGTCAGCCCCAGCATTTT
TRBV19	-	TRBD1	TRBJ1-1	CASSIQETGFSTEAFF	TGTGCCAGTAGTATACAGGAGACAGGGTTTTCCACTGAAGCTTTCTTT
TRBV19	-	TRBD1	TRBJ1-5	CASSRETGISNQPQHF	TGTGCCAGTAGTAGAGAGACAGGGATAAGCAATCAGCCCCAGCATTTT
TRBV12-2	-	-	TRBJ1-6	CASRPPQGNSPLHF	TGTGCAAGTCGCCCCCCCCAGGGAAATTCACCCCTCCACTTT